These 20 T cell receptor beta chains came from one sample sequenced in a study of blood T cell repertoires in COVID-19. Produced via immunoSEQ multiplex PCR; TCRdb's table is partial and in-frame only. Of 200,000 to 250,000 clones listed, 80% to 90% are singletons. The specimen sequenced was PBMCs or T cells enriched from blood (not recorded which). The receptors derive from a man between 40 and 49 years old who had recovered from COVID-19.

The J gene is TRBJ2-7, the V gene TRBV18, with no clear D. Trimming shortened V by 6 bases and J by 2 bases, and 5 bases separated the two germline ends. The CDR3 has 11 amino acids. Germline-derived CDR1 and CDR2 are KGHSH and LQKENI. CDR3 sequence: CASSRTYEQYF. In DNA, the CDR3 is TGTGCCAGCTCCCGTACCTACGAGCAGTACTTC.

CDR3 in DNA: TGTGCCAGCAGCCCCGGGGACAGGGGAATGAACACTGAAGCTTTCTTT. Translating it yields CASSPGDRGMNTEAFF. V is TRBV7-9 and J is TRBJ1-1; 10 bases are a match to TRBD1. The CDR3 length is 16 residues. Germline CDR1 SEHNR, CDR2 FQNEAQ (reference sequence). V dropped 5 bases and J dropped 0; count of bases not matched to a gene: 6.

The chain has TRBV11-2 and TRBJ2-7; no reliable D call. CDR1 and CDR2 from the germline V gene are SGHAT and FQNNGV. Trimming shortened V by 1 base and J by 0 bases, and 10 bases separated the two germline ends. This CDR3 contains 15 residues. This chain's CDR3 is CASSLVAGHSYEQYF. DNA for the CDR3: TGTGCCAGCAGCTTAGTCGCAGGTCACTCCTACGAGCAGTACTTC.

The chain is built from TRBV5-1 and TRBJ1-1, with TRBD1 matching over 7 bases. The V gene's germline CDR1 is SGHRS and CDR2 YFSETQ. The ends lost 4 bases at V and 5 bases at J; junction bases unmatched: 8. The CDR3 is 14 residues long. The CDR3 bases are TGCGCCAGCAGCCCAGGAGGGACAGTTACTGAAGCTTTCTTT. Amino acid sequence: CASSPGGTVTEAFF. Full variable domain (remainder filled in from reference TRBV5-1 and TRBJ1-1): KAGVTQTPRYLIKTRGQQVTLSCSPISGHRSVSWYQQTPGQGLQFLFEYFSETQRNKGNFPGRFSGRQFSNSRSEMNVSTLELGDSALYLCASSPGGTVTEAFFGQGTRLTVV.

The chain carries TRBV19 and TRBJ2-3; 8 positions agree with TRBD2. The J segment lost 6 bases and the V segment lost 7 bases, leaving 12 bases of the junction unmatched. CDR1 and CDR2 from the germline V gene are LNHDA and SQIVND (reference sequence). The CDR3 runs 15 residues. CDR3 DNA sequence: TGTGCCAGTACCCCCCTCGCGGGAGGAAGGGATACGCAGTATTTT. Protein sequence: CASTPLAGGRDTQYF.

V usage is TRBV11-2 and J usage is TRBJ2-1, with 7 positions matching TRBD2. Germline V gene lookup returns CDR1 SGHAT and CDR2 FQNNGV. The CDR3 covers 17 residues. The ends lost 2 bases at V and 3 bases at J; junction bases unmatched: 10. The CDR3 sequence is CASSLSLRGGSYNEQFF. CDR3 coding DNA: TGTGCCAGCAGCTTATCCCTACGGGGCGGGAGCTACAATGAGCAGTTCTTC.

CDR3 nucleotide sequence: TGCAGCGTTGATAAATTTCTGACAGGGGACACTGAAGCTTTCTTT. Its protein product is CSVDKFLTGDTEAFF. The chain joins TRBV29-1 to TRBJ1-1, with 8 bases lining up with TRBD1. With 3 bases clipped from V and 3 bases from J, the junction kept 9 bases outside the gene matches. CDR1 is SQVTM, CDR2 ANQGSEA, per germline. The CDR3 is 15 residues long.

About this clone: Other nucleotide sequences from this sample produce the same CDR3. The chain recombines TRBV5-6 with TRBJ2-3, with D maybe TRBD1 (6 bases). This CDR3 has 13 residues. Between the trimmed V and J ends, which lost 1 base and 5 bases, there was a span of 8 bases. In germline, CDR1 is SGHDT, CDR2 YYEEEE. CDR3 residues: CASSLKGVDTQYF. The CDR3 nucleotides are TGTGCCAGCAGCTTGAAGGGGGTAGATACGCAGTATTTT.

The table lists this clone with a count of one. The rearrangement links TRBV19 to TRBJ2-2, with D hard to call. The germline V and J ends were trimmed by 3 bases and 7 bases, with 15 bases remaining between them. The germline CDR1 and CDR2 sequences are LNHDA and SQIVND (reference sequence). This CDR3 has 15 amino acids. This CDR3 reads CASSIPSLLSGELFF. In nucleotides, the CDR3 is TGTGCCAGTAGTATCCCTAGTCTCCTTAGCGGGGAGCTGTTTTTT.

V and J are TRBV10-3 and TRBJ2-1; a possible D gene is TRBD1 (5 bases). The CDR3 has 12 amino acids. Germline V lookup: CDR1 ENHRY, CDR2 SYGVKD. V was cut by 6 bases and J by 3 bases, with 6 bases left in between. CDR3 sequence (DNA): TGTGCCATCAGGGACAACTACAATGAGCAGTTCTTC. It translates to CAIRDNYNEQFF.

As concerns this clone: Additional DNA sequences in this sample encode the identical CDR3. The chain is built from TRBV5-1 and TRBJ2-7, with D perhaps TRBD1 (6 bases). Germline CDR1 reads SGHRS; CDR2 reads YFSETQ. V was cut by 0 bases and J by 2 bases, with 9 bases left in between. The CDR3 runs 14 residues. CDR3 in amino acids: CASSLASGAYEQYF. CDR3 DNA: TGCGCCAGCAGCTTGGCTTCAGGGGCCTACGAGCAGTACTTC.

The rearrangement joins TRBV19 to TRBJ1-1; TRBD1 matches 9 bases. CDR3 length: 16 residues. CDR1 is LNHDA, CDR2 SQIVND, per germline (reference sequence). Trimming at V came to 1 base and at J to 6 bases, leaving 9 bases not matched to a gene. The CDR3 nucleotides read TGTGCCAGTAGTATAGTCGGCCGGGACAGGGCCTCTGAAGCTTTCTTT. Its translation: CASSIVGRDRASEAFF.

CDR3 DNA sequence: TGTGCCAGCAGCCAAGATAGGATGGGAGGACGGGAGCTGTTTTTT. Its translation: CASSQDRMGGRELFF. The chain recombines TRBV3-1 (or the pseudogene TRBV3-2) with TRBJ2-2; tentative D call: TRBD2 (6 bases). The CDR3 length is 15 residues. Germline loops: CDR1 LGHDT, CDR2 YNNKEL (reference sequence). Trimming shortened V by 0 bases and J by 9 bases, and 14 bases separated the two germline ends.

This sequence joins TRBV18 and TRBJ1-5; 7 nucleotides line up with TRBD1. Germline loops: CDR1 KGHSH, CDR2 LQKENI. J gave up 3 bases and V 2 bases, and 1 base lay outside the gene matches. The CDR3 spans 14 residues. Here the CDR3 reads CASSPGTDNQPQHF. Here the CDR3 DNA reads TGTGCCAGCTCACCAGGGACAGACAATCAGCCCCAGCATTTT.

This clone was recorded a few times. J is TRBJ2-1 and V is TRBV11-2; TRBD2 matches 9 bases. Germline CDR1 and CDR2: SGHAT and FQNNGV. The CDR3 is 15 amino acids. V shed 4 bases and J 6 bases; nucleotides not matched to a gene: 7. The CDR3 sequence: CASSSGTSWFNEQFF. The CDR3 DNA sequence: TGTGCCAGCAGCTCCGGGACTAGCTGGTTCAATGAGCAGTTCTTC.

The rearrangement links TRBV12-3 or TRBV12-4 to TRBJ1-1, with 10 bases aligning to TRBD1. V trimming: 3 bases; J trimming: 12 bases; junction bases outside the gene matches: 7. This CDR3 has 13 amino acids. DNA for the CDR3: TGTGCCAGCAGTTTTCTGGGACAGGGGACAACTTTCTTT. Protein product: CASSFLGQGTTFF.

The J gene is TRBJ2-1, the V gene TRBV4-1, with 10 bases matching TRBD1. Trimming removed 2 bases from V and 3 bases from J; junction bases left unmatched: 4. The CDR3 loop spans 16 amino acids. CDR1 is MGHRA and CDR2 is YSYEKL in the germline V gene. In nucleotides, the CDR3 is TGCGCCAGCAGCCAACTGACAGGGGGCGGCTACAATGAGCAGTTCTTC. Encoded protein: CASSQLTGGGYNEQFF.

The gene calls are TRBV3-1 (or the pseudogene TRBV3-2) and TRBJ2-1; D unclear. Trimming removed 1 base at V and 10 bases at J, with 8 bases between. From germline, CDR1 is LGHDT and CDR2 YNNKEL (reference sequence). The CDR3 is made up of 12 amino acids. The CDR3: CASSQGSTEQFF. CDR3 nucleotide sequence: TGTGCCAGCAGCCAAGGCTCTACCGAGCAGTTCTTC.

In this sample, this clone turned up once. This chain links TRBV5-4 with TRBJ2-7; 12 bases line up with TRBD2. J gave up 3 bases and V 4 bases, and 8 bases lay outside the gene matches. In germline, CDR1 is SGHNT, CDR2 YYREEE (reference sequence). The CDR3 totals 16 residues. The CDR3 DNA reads TGTGCCAGCAGCGGACCCGGGACTAGCGGGTACTACGAGCAGTACTTC. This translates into CASSGPGTSGYYEQYF.

CDR3 DNA sequence: TGTGCCAGCAGCTTAGCGCGATCCACGGGGGTCTATACCGGGGAGCTGTTTTTT. This encodes CASSLARSTGVYTGELFF. This sequence joins TRBV7-9 and TRBJ2-2, with D perhaps TRBD2 (6 bases). Germline V lookup: CDR1 SEHNR, CDR2 FQNEAQ (reference sequence). V shed 0 bases and J shed 5 bases, with 19 bases lying between them. This CDR3 contains 18 residues.